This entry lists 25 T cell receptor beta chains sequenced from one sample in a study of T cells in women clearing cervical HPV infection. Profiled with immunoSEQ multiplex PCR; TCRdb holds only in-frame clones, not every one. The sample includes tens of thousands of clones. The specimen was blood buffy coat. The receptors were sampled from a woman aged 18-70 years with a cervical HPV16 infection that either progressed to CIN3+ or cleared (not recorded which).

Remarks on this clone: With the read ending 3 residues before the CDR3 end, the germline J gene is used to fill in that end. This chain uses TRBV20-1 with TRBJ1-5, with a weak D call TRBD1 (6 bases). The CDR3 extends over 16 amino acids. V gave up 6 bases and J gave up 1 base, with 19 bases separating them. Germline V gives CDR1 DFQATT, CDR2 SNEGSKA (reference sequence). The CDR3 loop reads CSAIGPDRNSNQPQHF. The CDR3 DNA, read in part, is TGCAGTGCCATAGGACCCGACAGGAACAGCAATCAGCCC.

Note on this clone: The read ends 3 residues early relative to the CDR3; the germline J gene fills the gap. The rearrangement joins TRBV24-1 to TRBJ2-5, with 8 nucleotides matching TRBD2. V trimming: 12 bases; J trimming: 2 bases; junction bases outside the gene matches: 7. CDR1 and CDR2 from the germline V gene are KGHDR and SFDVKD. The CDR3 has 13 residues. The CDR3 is CASGGAGQETQYF. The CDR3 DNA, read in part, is TGTGCCTCCGGGGGGGCCGGGCAAGAGACC.

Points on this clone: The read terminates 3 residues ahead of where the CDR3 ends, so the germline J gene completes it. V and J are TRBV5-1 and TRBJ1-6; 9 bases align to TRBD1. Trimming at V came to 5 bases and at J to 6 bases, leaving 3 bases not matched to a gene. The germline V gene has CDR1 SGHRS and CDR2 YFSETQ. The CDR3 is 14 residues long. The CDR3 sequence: CASRLDRGNSPLHF. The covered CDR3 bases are TGCGCCAGCAGGCTGGACAGGGGTAATTCACCC.

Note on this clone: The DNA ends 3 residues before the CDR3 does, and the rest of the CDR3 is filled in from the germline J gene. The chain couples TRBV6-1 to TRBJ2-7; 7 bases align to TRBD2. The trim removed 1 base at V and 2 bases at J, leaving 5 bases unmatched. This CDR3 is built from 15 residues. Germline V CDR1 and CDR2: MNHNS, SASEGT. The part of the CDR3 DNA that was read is TGTGCCAGCAGTGAAGAGGCTAGCGGACCCTACGAG. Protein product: CASSEEASGPYE. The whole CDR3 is CASSEEASGPYEQYF.

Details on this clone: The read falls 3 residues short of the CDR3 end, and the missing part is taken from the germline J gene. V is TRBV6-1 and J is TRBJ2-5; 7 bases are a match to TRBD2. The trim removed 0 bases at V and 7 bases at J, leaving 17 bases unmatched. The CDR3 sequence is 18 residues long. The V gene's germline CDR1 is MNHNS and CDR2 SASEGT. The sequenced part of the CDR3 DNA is TGTGCCAGCAGTGAAGCGTTAGCGGAAGCGGCGACGGGGGGGACC. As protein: CASSEALAEAATGGT. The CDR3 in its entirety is CASSEALAEAATGGTQYF.

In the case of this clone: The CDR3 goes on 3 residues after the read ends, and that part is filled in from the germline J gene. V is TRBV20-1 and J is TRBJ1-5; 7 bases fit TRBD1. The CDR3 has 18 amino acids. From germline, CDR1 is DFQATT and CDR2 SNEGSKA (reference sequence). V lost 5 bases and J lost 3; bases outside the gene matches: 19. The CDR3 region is CSALKLVIDREDNQPQHF. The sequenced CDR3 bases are TGCAGTGCTCTGAAACTGGTGATTGACAGGGAGGACAATCAGCCC.

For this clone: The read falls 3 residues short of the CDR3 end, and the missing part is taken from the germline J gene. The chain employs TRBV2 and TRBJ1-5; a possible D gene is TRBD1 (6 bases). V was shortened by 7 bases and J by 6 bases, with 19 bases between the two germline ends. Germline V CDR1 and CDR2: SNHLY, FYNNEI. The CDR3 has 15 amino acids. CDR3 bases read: TGTGCCAGCAATTACCAAACAGGGAACGGTCAGCCC. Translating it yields CASNYQTGNGQP. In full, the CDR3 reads CASNYQTGNGQPQHF.

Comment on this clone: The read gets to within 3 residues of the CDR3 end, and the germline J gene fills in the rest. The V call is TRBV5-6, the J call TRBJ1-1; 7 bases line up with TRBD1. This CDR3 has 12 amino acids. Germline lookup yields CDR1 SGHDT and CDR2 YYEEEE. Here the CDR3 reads CASSIGQVRAFF. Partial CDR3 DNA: TGTGCCAGCAGCATAGGACAGGTCCGG. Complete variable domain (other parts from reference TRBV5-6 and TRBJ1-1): DAGVTQSPTHLIKTRGQQVTLRCSPKSGHDTVSWYQQALGQGPQFIFQYYEEEERQRGNFPDRFSGHQFPNYSSELNVNALLLGDSALYLCASSIGQVRAFFGQGTRLTVV.

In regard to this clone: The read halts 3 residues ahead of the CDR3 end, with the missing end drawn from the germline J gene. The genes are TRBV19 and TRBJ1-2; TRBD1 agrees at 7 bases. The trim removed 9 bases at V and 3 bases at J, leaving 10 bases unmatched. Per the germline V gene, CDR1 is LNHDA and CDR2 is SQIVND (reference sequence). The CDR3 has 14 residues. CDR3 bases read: TGTGCCAGCGTAGCGACAGGGTCGGACTATGGC. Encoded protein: CASVATGSDYG. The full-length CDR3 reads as CASVATGSDYGYTF.

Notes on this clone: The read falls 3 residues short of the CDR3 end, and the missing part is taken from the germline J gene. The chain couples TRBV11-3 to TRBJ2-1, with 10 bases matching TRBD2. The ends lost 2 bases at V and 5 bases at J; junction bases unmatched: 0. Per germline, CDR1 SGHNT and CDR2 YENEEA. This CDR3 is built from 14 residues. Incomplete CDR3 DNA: TGTGCCAGCAGCTTAACTAGCGGGGACAATGAG. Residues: CASSLTSGDNE. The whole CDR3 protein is CASSLTSGDNEQFF.

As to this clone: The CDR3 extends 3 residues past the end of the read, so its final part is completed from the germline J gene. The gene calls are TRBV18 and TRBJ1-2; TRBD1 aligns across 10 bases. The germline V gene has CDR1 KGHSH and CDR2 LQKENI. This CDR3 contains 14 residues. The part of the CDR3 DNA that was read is TGTGCCAGCTCCCCAACTGGACAGGGGGAAGGC. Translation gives CASSPTGQGEG. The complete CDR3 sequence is CASSPTGQGEGYTF. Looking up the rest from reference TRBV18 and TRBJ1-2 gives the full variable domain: NAGVMQNPRHLVRRRGQEARLRCSPMKGHSHVYWYRQLPEEGLKFMVYLQKENIIDESGMPKERFSAEFPKEGPSILRIQQVVRGDSAAYFCASSPTGQGEGYTFGSGTRLTVV.

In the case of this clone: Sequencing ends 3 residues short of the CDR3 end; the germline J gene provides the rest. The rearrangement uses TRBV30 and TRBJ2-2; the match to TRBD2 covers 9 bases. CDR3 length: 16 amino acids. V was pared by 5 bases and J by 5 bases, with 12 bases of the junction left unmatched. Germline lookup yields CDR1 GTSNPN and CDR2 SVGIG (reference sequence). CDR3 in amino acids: CAWGWGIAGETGELFF. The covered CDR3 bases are TGTGCCTGGGGGTGGGGGATAGCGGGGGAAACCGGGGAG. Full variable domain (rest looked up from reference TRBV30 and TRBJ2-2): SQTIHQWPATLVQPVGSPLSLECTVEGTSNPNLYWYRQAAGRGLQLLFYSVGIGQISSEVPQNLSASRPQDRQFILSSKKLLLSDSGFYLCAWGWGIAGETGELFFGEGSRLTVL.

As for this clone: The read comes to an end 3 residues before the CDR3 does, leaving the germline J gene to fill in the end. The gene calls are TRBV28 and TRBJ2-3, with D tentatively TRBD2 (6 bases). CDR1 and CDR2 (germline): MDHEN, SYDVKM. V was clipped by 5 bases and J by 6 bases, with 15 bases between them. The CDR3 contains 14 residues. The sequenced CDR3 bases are TGTGCCAGCAGTGGCGGGGAGGTCTTGGATACG. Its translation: CASSGGEVLDT. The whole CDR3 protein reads CASSGGEVLDTQYF.

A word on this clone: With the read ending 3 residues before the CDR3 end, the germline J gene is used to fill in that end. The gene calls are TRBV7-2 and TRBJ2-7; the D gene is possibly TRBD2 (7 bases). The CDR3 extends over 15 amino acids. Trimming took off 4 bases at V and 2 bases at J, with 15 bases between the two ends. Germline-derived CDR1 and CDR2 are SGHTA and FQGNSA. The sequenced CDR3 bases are TGTGCCAGCAGCTCGCCCGAGGGGGGGGCCTACGAG. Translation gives CASSSPEGGAYE. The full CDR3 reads CASSSPEGGAYEQYF.

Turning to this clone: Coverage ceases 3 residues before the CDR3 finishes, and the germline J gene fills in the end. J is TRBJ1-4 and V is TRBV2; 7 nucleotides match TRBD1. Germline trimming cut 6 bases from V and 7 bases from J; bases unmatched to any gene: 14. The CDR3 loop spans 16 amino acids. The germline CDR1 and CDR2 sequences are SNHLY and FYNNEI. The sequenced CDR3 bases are TGTGCCAGCAGATCTGCGGAGAGGGGGCTTGGTGAAAAA. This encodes CASRSAERGLGEK. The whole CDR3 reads CASRSAERGLGEKLFF.

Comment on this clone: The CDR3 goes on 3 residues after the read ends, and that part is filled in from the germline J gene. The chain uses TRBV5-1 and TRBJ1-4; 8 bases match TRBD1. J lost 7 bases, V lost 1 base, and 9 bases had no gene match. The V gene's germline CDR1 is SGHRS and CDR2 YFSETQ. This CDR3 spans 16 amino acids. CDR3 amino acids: CASSLTYGQGGEKLFF. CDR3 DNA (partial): TGCGCCAGCAGCTTGACCTACGGACAGGGAGGTGAAAAA.

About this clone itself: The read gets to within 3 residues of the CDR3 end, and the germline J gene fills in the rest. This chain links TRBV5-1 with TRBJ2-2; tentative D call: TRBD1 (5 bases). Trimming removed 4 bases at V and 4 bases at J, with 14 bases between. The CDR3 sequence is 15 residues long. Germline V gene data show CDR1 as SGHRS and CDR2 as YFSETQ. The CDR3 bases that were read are TGCGCCAGCAGCCCCAGGGTCGCTGGCACCGGGGAG. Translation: CASSPRVAGTGE. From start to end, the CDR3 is CASSPRVAGTGELFF.

This CDR3 reads CSAPSGGQGAEEAFF. CDR3 bases read: TGCAGTGCCCCTTCCGGTGGACAGGGGGCTGAAGAA. The rearrangement links TRBV20-1 to TRBJ1-1, with 11 bases fitting TRBD1. The CDR3 goes on 3 residues after the read ends, and that part is filled in from the germline J gene. The CDR3 consists of 15 residues. CDR1 and CDR2 from the germline V gene are DFQATT and SNEGSKA (reference sequence).

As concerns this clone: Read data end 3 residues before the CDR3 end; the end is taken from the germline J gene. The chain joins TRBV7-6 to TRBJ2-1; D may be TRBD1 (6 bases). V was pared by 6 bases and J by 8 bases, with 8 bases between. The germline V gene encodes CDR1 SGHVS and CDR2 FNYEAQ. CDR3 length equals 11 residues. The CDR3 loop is CASRAGDEQFF. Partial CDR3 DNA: TGTGCCAGCAGGGCAGGGGATGAG.

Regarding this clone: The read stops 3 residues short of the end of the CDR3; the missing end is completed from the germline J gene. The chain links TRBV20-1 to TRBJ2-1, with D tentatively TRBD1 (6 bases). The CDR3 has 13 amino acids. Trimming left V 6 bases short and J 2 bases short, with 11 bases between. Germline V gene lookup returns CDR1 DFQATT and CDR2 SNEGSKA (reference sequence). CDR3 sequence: CSASGDTYNEQFF. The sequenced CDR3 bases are TGCAGTGCATCCGGGGACACCTACAATGAG.

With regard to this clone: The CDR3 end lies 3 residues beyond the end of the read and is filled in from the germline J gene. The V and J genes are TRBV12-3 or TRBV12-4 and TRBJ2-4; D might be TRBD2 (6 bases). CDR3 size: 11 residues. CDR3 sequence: CASRSRGIQYF. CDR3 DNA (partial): TGTGCCAGCAGATCCCGGGGGATT.

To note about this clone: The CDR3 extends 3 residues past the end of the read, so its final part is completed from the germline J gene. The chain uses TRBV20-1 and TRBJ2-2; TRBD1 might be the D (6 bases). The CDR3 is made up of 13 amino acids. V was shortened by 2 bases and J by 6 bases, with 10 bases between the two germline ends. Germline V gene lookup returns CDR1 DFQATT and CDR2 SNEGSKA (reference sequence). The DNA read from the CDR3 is TGCAGTGCTAGATACAGGGACCCCGGGGAG. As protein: CSARYRDPGE. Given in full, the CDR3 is CSARYRDPGELFF.

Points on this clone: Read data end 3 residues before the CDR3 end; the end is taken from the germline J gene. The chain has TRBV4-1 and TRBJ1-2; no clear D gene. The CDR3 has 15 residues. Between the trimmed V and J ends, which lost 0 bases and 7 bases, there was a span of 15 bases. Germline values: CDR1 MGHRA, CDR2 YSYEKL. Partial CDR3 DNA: TGCGCCAGCAGCCAAGATAGTAAAGCCTCGAGTGGC. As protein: CASSQDSKASSG. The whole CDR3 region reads CASSQDSKASSGYTF.

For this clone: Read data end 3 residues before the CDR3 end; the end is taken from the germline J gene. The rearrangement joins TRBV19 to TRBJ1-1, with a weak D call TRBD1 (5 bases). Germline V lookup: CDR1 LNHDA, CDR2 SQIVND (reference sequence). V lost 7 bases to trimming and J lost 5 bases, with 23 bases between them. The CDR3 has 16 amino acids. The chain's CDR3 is CASTKGQGRDGTEAFF. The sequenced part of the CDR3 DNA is TGTGCCAGTACCAAAGGGCAGGGAAGGGATGGGACTGAA.

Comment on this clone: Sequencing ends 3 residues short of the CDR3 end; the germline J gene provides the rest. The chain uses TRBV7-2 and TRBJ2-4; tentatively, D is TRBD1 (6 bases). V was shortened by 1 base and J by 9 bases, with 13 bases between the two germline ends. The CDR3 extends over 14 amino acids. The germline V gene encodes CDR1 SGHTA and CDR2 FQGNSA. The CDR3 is CASSLVTGWSIQYF. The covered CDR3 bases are TGTGCCAGCAGCTTAGTTACAGGGTGGAGCATT. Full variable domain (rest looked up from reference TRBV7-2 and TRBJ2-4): GAGVSQSPSNKVTEKGKDVELRCDPISGHTALYWYRQSLGQGLEFLIYFQGNSAPDKSGLPSDRFSAERTGGSVSTLTIQRTQQEDSAVYLCASSLVTGWSIQYFGAGTRLSVL.